These 2 T cell receptor beta chains came from one sample sequenced in a study of regulatory T cells in long-lasting Graves disease. Arm-PCR of CDR3 regions with iRepertoire HTBI primers generated TCR beta libraries. TCRdb redid the calling of the multiplex PCR reads with MiXCR, one entry per CDR3 protein. The sample contains hundreds of thousands of distinct CDR3 sequences, about 21% of which appear only once. Time point: persistent/refractory GD, antithyroid drugs over 5 years with positive TRAb. After RNA was extracted from PBMCs, the TCR library was made from it. The sequencing here drew on peripheral blood mononuclear cells (PBMCs), taken when the disease was refractory, from a patient treated with antithyroid drugs. Receptor source: a female donor with Graves disease.

This chain connects TRBV3-1 to TRBJ1-1, with D maybe TRBD1 (5 bases). This CDR3 has 11 amino acids. Trimming cost V 3 bases and J 8 bases, with 7 bases left between them. The germline V gene has CDR1 LGHDT and CDR2 YNNKEL (reference sequence). CDR3 in DNA: TGTGCCAGCAGCCACCGGGACGAAGCTTTCTTT. Amino acid sequence: CASSHRDEAFF.

This clonotype was recorded only once. This sequence joins TRBV7-9 and TRBJ2-7; no clear D gene. CDR1 and CDR2 from the germline V gene are SEHNR and FQNEAQ (reference sequence). The CDR3 contains 12 residues. Trimming pared 2 bases from V and 9 bases from J, leaving 11 bases between. CDR3 amino acids: CASSLTATGQYF. The DNA of the CDR3 is TGTGCCAGCAGCTTAACGGCTACGGGGCAGTACTTC.